The 26 T cell receptor beta chains below were found in one sample sequenced in a study of cytomegalovirus exposure and HLA in healthy donors. PCR employed 60 Vbeta and 13 Jbeta primers. Generated by immunoSEQ multiplex PCR, the TCRdb table keeps only in-frame clones and is missing some. This table has about 120,000 clones, 74% appearing once. The sample taken for sequencing was PBMCs. These receptor sequences come from a man aged 35-49 years in good health and CMV-seropositive.

The rearrangement joins TRBV5-1 to TRBJ1-5; no reliable D call. The CDR3 runs to 14 residues. The germline V and J ends were trimmed by 0 bases and 6 bases, with 10 bases remaining between them. CDR1 and CDR2 from the germline V gene are SGHRS and YFSETQ. The CDR3 sequence: CASSLERGGQPQHF. CDR3 in DNA: TGCGCCAGCAGCTTGGAAAGAGGAGGTCAGCCCCAGCATTTT.

This clone has a single count. The gene calls are TRBV27 and TRBJ1-1, with unresolved D. There are 13 residues in the CDR3. With 5 bases removed from V and 0 bases from J, the gap between germline ends came to 7 bases. Germline CDR1 reads MNHEY; CDR2 reads SMNVEV (reference sequence). CDR3 sequence reads: CASSVEVNTEAFF. The CDR3, as DNA: TGTGCCAGCAGTGTGGAGGTGAACACTGAAGCTTTCTTT.

The chain recombines TRBV28 with TRBJ2-7; 7 nucleotides match TRBD1. Germline trimming cut 4 bases from V and 0 bases from J; bases unmatched to any gene: 6. In germline, CDR1 is MDHEN, CDR2 SYDVKM. CDR3 length equals 15 residues. DNA for the CDR3: TGTGCCAGCAGTTCCTCCGGGACAGTCTCCTACGAGCAGTACTTC. It is translated as CASSSSGTVSYEQYF.

The rearrangement joins TRBV5-6 to TRBJ2-1; 7 bases agree with TRBD1. The germline gives CDR1 SGHDT, CDR2 YYEEEE. V was clipped by 4 bases and J by 3 bases; unmatched bases: 7. This CDR3 spans 15 amino acids. The CDR3 spells CASSLPTGNYNEQFF. Written as DNA, the CDR3 is TGTGCCAGCAGCCTCCCGACAGGGAACTACAATGAGCAGTTCTTC.

The V call is TRBV9, the J call TRBJ2-3; 9 nucleotides agree with TRBD2. Per germline, CDR1 SGDLS and CDR2 YYNGEE. The CDR3 has 14 amino acids. V shed 5 bases and J 3 bases; nucleotides not matched to a gene: 4. CDR3 sequence (DNA): TGTGCCAGCAGGGAAGCGGGGGGTACAGATACGCAGTATTTT. Its protein product is CASREAGGTDTQYF.

The chain uses TRBV29-1 and TRBJ1-3; 9 nucleotides align to TRBD1. Trimming removed 7 bases from V and 3 bases from J; junction bases left unmatched: 4. There are 13 residues in the CDR3. CDR1 and CDR2 (germline): SQVTM, ANQGSEA. The CDR3 protein is CSAGQGFGNTIYF. In nucleotides, the CDR3 is TGCAGCGCCGGACAGGGGTTTGGAAACACCATATATTTT.

The chain combines TRBV11-2 with TRBJ1-6; 10 positions agree with TRBD1. The J segment lost 6 bases and the V segment lost 5 bases, leaving 7 bases of the junction unmatched. This CDR3 spans 16 amino acids. From germline, CDR1 is SGHAT and CDR2 FQNNGV. The CDR3 is CASSPGQGTTNSPLHF. CDR3 nucleotides: TGTGCCAGCAGCCCGGGACAGGGGACAACTAATTCACCCCTCCACTTT.

The gene calls are TRBV10-3 and TRBJ1-1; possible D gene TRBD1, 6 bases. The germline gives CDR1 ENHRY, CDR2 SYGVKD. This CDR3 region has 14 residues. V dropped 2 bases and J dropped 7 bases, with 14 bases sitting between them. This CDR3 reads CAISEPGGGIEAFF. The CDR3 DNA reads as TGTGCCATCAGTGAGCCGGGTGGGGGCATTGAAGCTTTCTTT.

This clone has only a few counts. The chain has TRBV5-1 and TRBJ1-5; perhaps TRBD1 as D (6 bases). V gave up 2 bases and J gave up 4 bases, with 13 bases separating them. The CDR3 loop spans 15 amino acids. Germline loops: CDR1 SGHRS, CDR2 YFSETQ. This CDR3 reads CASSLSGGRNQPQHF. The CDR3, as DNA: TGCGCCAGCAGCTTATCGGGGGGCAGGAATCAGCCCCAGCATTTT.

The rearrangement uses TRBV30 and TRBJ1-1, with D maybe TRBD1 (5 bases). V was trimmed by 2 bases and J by 13 bases, leaving 17 bases between them. Per germline, CDR1 GTSNPN and CDR2 SVGIG (reference sequence). The CDR3 is 12 amino acids. The CDR3 sequence: CAWSPMRGGVFF. The CDR3 DNA reads TGTGCCTGGAGTCCAATGAGGGGAGGCGTTTTCTTT.

The chain is built from TRBV19 and TRBJ2-3, with 8 bases aligning to TRBD1. CDR1 LNHDA and CDR2 SQIVND come from the germline V gene (reference sequence). The V gene end was trimmed by 7 bases and the J gene end by 4 bases; junction bases not matched to a gene: 7. This CDR3 spans 14 amino acids. The CDR3 loop is CASTPGGIADTQYF. The DNA for the CDR3 is TGTGCCAGTACCCCAGGGGGCATCGCAGATACGCAGTATTTT.

V and J are TRBV7-9 and TRBJ2-3, with 12 nucleotides matching TRBD2. The germline CDR1 and CDR2 sequences are SEHNR and FQNEAQ (reference sequence). V dropped 5 bases and J dropped 4; count of bases not matched to a gene: 10. This CDR3 region has 17 residues. CDR3 sequence: CASSPLAGGGKSDTQYF. Here the CDR3 DNA reads TGTGCCAGCAGCCCCCTAGCGGGAGGGGGTAAATCAGATACGCAGTATTTT.

The V and J genes are TRBV14 and TRBJ1-4; D unresolved. The CDR3 has 11 amino acids. The germline CDR1 and CDR2 sequences are SGHDN and FVKESK. The V end lost 5 bases, the J end lost 12 bases, and 10 bases lay between the germline ends. The CDR3 here is CASSVHSQLFF. CDR3 DNA: TGTGCCAGCAGCGTTCACAGCCAACTGTTTTTT.

The chain's CDR3 is CASSLVGSIPQETQYF. The CDR3 DNA is TGTGCCAGCAGCTTAGTTGGCTCGATTCCCCAAGAGACCCAGTACTTC. The chain carries TRBV7-8 and TRBJ2-5; D remains ambiguous. This CDR3 is built from 16 residues. V lost 1 base and J lost 1, with 13 bases in between. From germline, CDR1 is SGHVS and CDR2 FQNEAQ.

This chain links TRBV5-4 with TRBJ2-1; the match to TRBD2 covers 12 bases. The CDR3 has 13 residues. CDR1 is SGHNT and CDR2 is YYREEE in the germline V gene (reference sequence). Germline trimming cut 6 bases from V and 10 bases from J; bases unmatched to any gene: 5. The CDR3 loop reads CASTGLAGREQFF. In DNA form, the CDR3 reads TGTGCCAGCACCGGACTAGCGGGGCGGGAGCAGTTCTTC. Complete variable domain (other parts from reference TRBV5-4 and TRBJ2-1): ETGVTQSPTHLIKTRGQQVTLRCSSQSGHNTVSWYQQALGQGPQFIFQYYREEENGRGNFPPRFSGLQFPNYSSELNVNALELDDSALYLCASTGLAGREQFFGPGTRLTVL.

This sequence joins TRBV6-1 and TRBJ2-7; no reliable D call. V lost 1 base and J 3 bases, leaving 4 bases between the germline ends. The CDR3 is 12 amino acids. Germline lookup yields CDR1 MNHNS and CDR2 SASEGT. CDR3 sequence reads: CASSEELYEQYF. The CDR3 DNA follows: TGTGCCAGCAGTGAAGAGCTCTACGAGCAGTACTTC.

The rearrangement uses TRBV5-1 and TRBJ2-1; TRBD2 agrees at 7 bases. The CDR3 runs 14 residues. After removal of 9 bases from V and 6 bases from J, the junction contained 12 bases not matched to a gene. Germline loops: CDR1 SGHRS, CDR2 YFSETQ. The CDR3 coding sequence is TGCGCCACCTCGCCCGCGGGGGTTACCAATGAGCAGTTCTTC. Translated, it gives CATSPAGVTNEQFF.

The gene calls are TRBV7-8 and TRBJ1-3; a possible D gene is TRBD1 (5 bases). The CDR3 spans 15 residues. CDR1 and CDR2 (germline): SGHVS, FQNEAQ. The germline V and J ends were trimmed by 3 bases and 3 bases, with 12 bases remaining between them. This CDR3 reads CASSFMGPSGNTIYF. The CDR3 coding sequence is TGTGCCAGCAGCTTTATGGGGCCGAGTGGAAACACCATATATTTT.

This chain links TRBV6-5 with TRBJ1-1; 10 bases match TRBD1. Trimming took 6 bases from V and 6 from J; bases not matched to a gene: 4. CDR1 is MNHEY, CDR2 SVGAGI, per germline. The CDR3 has 13 residues. For the CDR3, the DNA is TGTGCCAGCAGCCCCGGGACAGGGGCTGAAGCTTTCTTT. This translates into CASSPGTGAEAFF.

This chain connects TRBV28 to TRBJ2-7, with 10 positions matching TRBD1. Germline CDR1 is MDHEN and CDR2 is SYDVKM. The J segment lost 7 bases and the V segment lost 6 bases, leaving 12 bases of the junction unmatched. This CDR3 spans 15 amino acids. The CDR3 DNA sequence: TGTGCCAGCAGCAAGCCACCGGGACAGGGGAAGGAGCAGTACTTC. Translated: CASSKPPGQGKEQYF.

The chain couples TRBV6-5 to TRBJ2-7, with TRBD2 matching over 7 bases. The CDR3 length is 13 residues. Germline V gene data show CDR1 as MNHEY and CDR2 as SVGAGI. V was clipped by 6 bases and J by 6 bases; unmatched bases: 8. CDR3 coding DNA: TGTGCCAGCAGCTTCGGACTAGTCGGCGAGCAGTACTTC. Its translation is CASSFGLVGEQYF.

The V gene is TRBV18, the J gene TRBJ2-5; TRBD2 might be the D (6 bases). The J call may be faulty, since TRBJ2-7 better matches the DNA end. This CDR3 has 14 residues. Germline V lookup: CDR1 KGHSH, CDR2 LQKENI. The CDR3 DNA reads TGTGCCAGCTCACCCGCGGGGAGAACCTACGAGCAGTACTTC. Its protein product is CASSPAGRTYEQYF.

The genes are TRBV30 and TRBJ2-4; the match to TRBD1 covers 12 bases. The length of the CDR3 is 11 residues. V lost 4 bases and J lost 16; bases outside the gene matches: 5. Germline CDR1 and CDR2: GTSNPN and SVGIG (reference sequence). The CDR3 reads CAWNSGQGAYF. The CDR3, as DNA: TGTGCCTGGAACTCGGGACAGGGGGCCTACTTC.

The J gene is TRBJ1-2, the V gene TRBV15, with unresolved D. V was cut by 1 base and J by 6 bases, with 15 bases left in between. This CDR3 comprises 15 residues. CDR1 and CDR2 (germline): LNHNV, YYDKDF (reference sequence). DNA for the CDR3: TGTGCCACCAGCAGAGGGCCATACGTTGAGGATGGCTACACCTTC. Protein sequence: CATSRGPYVEDGYTF.

This clone came up a few times. This chain joins TRBV5-5 and TRBJ1-5, with TRBD1 matching 9 bases. With 5 bases clipped from V and 5 bases from J, the junction kept 8 bases outside the gene matches. Germline V gene lookup returns CDR1 SGHKS and CDR2 YYEKEE (reference sequence). This CDR3 is built from 15 residues. The CDR3 sequence is CASSRTGEADQPQHF. The CDR3 DNA is TGTGCCAGCAGTCGGACAGGGGAGGCCGATCAGCCCCAGCATTTT.

Only one count was recorded for this clone. The rearrangement joins TRBV27 to TRBJ1-1; 10 positions match TRBD1. V shed 5 bases, J shed 12 bases, and the junction held 6 bases outside the gene matches. CDR3 length equals 12 residues. Germline V CDR1 and CDR2: MNHEY, SMNVEV (reference sequence). The CDR3 DNA is TGTGCCAGCAGTCCGGGACAGGGGCGGCCTTTCTTT. Its translation is CASSPGQGRPFF.